The T cell receptor beta chain described here comes from a study of metastatic and nonmetastatic thyroid tumors. About the study: Repertoires of blood and of tissue (tumor or nodule) from malignant and benign thyroid patients were compared. Study-wide findings and caveats: Within blood and tumor, benign nodules reportedly had significantly lower TCR beta diversity than malignant thyroid tumors did.

All patients were untreated before thyroid surgery. The authors' processing: For papillary thyroid cancer, a distant-metastasis classifier was constructed from CDR3 differences observed across clinicopathological groups. TCRdb re-called clones via MiXCR from the PCR reads. TCRdb's processing, not the study's, gives the V and J calls here. This table holds about 30,000 clones, around 25% found once. Germline V gene data show CDR1 as SGHTA and CDR2 as FQGNSA. CDR3 length equals 13 residues. A word on this clone: No antigen is known for it. The junction departs from germline at one end; a sequencing error may be responsible.

The receptor's source is a female donor with papillary thyroid cancer or a benign thyroid nodule (not recorded which). Some clones in this sample may be carry-over from other donors' samples. Sequenced sample: blood. This chain uses TRBV7-2 with TRBJ2-5, with 7 positions matching TRBD2. This CDR3 reads CASGLEAGETQYF. As DNA, the CDR3 is TGTGCCAGCGGCTTAGAAGCGGGGGAGACCCAGTACTTC.